The sequence of this T cell receptor beta chain was determined in a study of Ad26.COV2.S vaccination and SARS-CoV-2 variants. Study-wide context: Donor was one of the participants in the Ad26.COV2.S arm of the COV1001 trial. Findings of the study overall: Substantial breadth was reportedly displayed by spike-specific CD8+ and CD4+ T cell responses after vaccination.

The V and J ends lost 0 bases and 6 bases, in that order; junction bases with no gene match: 7. This CDR3 has 17 residues. Germline CDR1 and CDR2: LGHDT and YNNKEL (reference sequence). Generated by immunoSEQ multiplex PCR, the TCRdb table keeps only in-frame clones and is missing some. This table has about 320,000 clones, around 84% appearing once. Regarding treatment: about 20 received Ad26.COV2.S at low or high dose, single or two shots; several received placebo; per-sample allocation not given. On day 63 after the first injection, vaccine and placebo recipients gave samples. Participants' vaccine, an Ad26 vector, delivered Wuhan-strain SARS-CoV-2 spike. For this clone: The antigen remains unidentified.

The genes are TRBV3-1 (or the pseudogene TRBV3-2) and TRBJ1-3; 11 positions match TRBD1. This specimen consisted of peripheral blood, obtained in a trial of Ad26.COV2.S vaccine versus placebo. This TCR derives from a person aged 18-60 years who received the Ad26.COV2.S COVID-19 vaccine or a placebo. CDR3 coding DNA: TGTGCCAGCAGCCAAGACCCGGGACAGGGGGTCCTAAACACCATATATTTT. Amino acid sequence: CASSQDPGQGVLNTIYF.